The clone carrying this T cell receptor (beta chain) was picked up many times. Its antigen is currently unknown. The sample belongs to a study of CD8 T cells in ankylosing spondylitis. General study points: Disease-linked clones reportedly concentrated significantly in matched ankylosing spondylitis synovial fluid. In the blood and synovial fluid of reactive arthritis, some motif variants had been previously reported. One TCR beta motif, made up of about 8 highly homologous variants, appeared characteristic of ankylosing spondylitis blood. Peripheral blood held disease-linked clones only at relatively low frequency, and these were CD8+.

Germline V gene data show CDR1 as LGHNA and CDR2 as YNFKEQ. Unmatched junction bases numbered 8, after V lost 0 bases and J lost 0 bases. This CDR3 region has 18 residues. MiXCR was run by TCRdb on the 5' RACE reads, yielding one entry per CDR3 protein. In the table there are under 300,000 distinct CDR3 sequences, roughly 10% of which are singletons. The origin of this receptor is a male donor with ankylosing spondylitis or in good health (not recorded which). Sequencing was carried out using blood, either unsorted or a sorted T cell fraction (not recorded which). This rearrangement joins TRBV4-2 to TRBJ2-3; the match to TRBD2 covers 8 bases. The CDR3 DNA sequence: TGTGCCAGCAGCCAAGATCTACGCGGGAGGACTAGCACAGATACGCAGTATTTT. Its translation: CASSQDLRGRTSTDTQYF.